The text below deals with one TCR beta chain. The data are from a study of long-term antiretroviral therapy in people with HIV. The libraries were made with immunoSEQ v3.0 at survey level. Generated by immunoSEQ multiplex PCR, the TCRdb table keeps only in-frame clones and is missing some. The data contain approximately 18,000 clones, 75% to 85% of them singletons. Sequencing used unsorted PBMCs, obtained 0.2 years after starting antiretroviral therapy. This TCR derives from a woman aged 40 to 55 with HIV.

The CDR3 is CASQGAGAIQETQYF. CDR3 nucleotides: TGTGCCAGCCAGGGGGCGGGGGCAATTCAAGAGACCCAGTACTTC. The V and J genes are TRBV6-5 and TRBJ2-5; perhaps TRBD1 as D (8 bases). Germline-derived CDR1 and CDR2 are MNHEY and SVGAGI. V dropped 8 bases and J dropped 2 bases, with 18 bases sitting between them. The CDR3 extends over 15 amino acids.